The next 16 T cell receptor beta chains were all read from a single sample in a study of blood T cell repertoires in COVID-19. Some clones are missing from TCRdb's copy, which holds only in-frame ones; the method was immunoSEQ multiplex PCR. The repertoire holds fewer than 300,000 clones, with 90% as singletons. What was sequenced was PBMCs or T cells enriched from blood (not recorded which). These receptor sequences come from a woman in her twenties or thirties who had recovered from COVID-19.

V usage is TRBV4-3 and J usage is TRBJ2-1, with 9 bases identical to TRBD1. The germline V gene has CDR1 LGHNA and CDR2 YSLEER. This CDR3 has 14 amino acids. V gave up 3 bases and J gave up 6 bases; unmatched junction bases: 3. In DNA form, the CDR3 reads TGCGCCAGCAGCCAGGTGGACAGGGGCAATGAGCAGTTCTTC. Amino acid sequence: CASSQVDRGNEQFF.

This clone appeared once. The chain has TRBV6-5 and TRBJ1-2; 7 bases align to TRBD1. Per germline, CDR1 MNHEY and CDR2 SVGAGI. The ends lost 4 bases at V and 1 base at J; junction bases unmatched: 3. The CDR3 length is 14 residues. CDR3 DNA sequence: TGTGCCAGCAGTTTGGGACAGATTAACTATGGCTACACCTTC. It is translated as CASSLGQINYGYTF.

V and J are TRBV24-1 and TRBJ1-5; weak D call: TRBD1 (6 bases). V was pared by 6 bases and J by 0 bases, with 23 bases between. The CDR3 is 19 amino acids. Germline V gene lookup returns CDR1 KGHDR and CDR2 SFDVKD. The CDR3 coding sequence is TGTGCCACCAGTTTGTACAGGGACCCCAACAATCCTAGCAATCAGCCCCAGCATTTT. Translated, it gives CATSLYRDPNNPSNQPQHF.

The chain recombines TRBV19 with TRBJ2-1; possible D gene TRBD2, 6 bases. Germline CDR1 is LNHDA and CDR2 is SQIVND (reference sequence). The CDR3 has 14 amino acids. V was pared by 7 bases and J by 6 bases, with 16 bases between. In nucleotides, the CDR3 is TGTGCCAGTAACTCGGGAGTTCTTGGCAATGAGCAGTTCTTC. The encoded protein is CASNSGVLGNEQFF.

This clone occurred a few times. This rearrangement joins TRBV9 to TRBJ1-1; D may be TRBD1 (6 bases). V lost 3 bases to trimming and J lost 1 base, with 10 bases between them. Per germline, CDR1 SGDLS and CDR2 YYNGEE. The CDR3 is 14 amino acids. Here the CDR3 reads CASSARTENTEAFF. The CDR3 DNA reads as TGTGCCAGCAGCGCAAGGACAGAGAACACTGAAGCTTTCTTT.

This chain uses TRBV7-8 with TRBJ2-3, with 10 bases matching TRBD2. The trim removed 5 bases at V and 4 bases at J, leaving 15 bases unmatched. CDR1 SGHVS and CDR2 FQNEAQ come from the germline V gene. The CDR3 length is 18 residues. CDR3: CASSVDIGTSGKADTQYF. As DNA, the CDR3 is TGTGCCAGCAGCGTCGATATCGGCACTAGCGGGAAAGCAGATACGCAGTATTTT. Variable domain in full (rest from reference TRBV7-8 and TRBJ2-3): GAGVSQSPRYKVAKRGQDVALRCDPISGHVSLFWYQQALGQGPEFLTYFQNEAQLDKSGLPSDRFFAERPEGSVSTLKIQRTQQEDSAVYLCASSVDIGTSGKADTQYFGPGTRLTVL.

The chain links TRBV19 to TRBJ2-1; no firm D call. The CDR3 sequence is 11 residues long. V dropped 6 bases and J dropped 8 bases, with 8 bases sitting between them. Germline CDR1 reads LNHDA; CDR2 reads SQIVND (reference sequence). CDR3 DNA sequence: TGTGCCAGTAGCTTGGGCTATGAGCAGTTCTTC. It encodes CASSLGYEQFF.

CDR3 nucleotides: TGTGCCAGCAGTCCACAGGGGGCCTGGAATTCACCCCTCCACTTT. This translates into CASSPQGAWNSPLHF. The chain employs TRBV25-1 and TRBJ1-6; 9 bases are a match to TRBD1. Germline CDR1 MGHDK, CDR2 SYGVNS. The CDR3 length is 15 residues. The ends lost 5 bases at V and 7 bases at J; junction bases unmatched: 6.

The genes are TRBV28 and TRBJ1-2; weak D call: TRBD1 (5 bases). The V gene's germline CDR1 is MDHEN and CDR2 SYDVKM. This CDR3 is built from 13 residues. Deletions cut 3 bases from V and 8 bases from J, with 13 bases between. The CDR3 sequence: CASSLVGVGGYTF. The CDR3 DNA reads TGTGCCAGCAGTTTGGTAGGGGTTGGCGGCTACACCTTC.

The chain combines TRBV18 with TRBJ1-4; possibly TRBD1 for D (6 bases). The V gene's germline CDR1 is KGHSH and CDR2 LQKENI. Trimming pared 6 bases from V and 4 bases from J, leaving 12 bases between. CDR3 length: 14 residues. Here the CDR3 DNA reads TGTGCCAGCTCCCTCGGACAGAATAATGAAAAACTGTTTTTT. Translating it yields CASSLGQNNEKLFF. Full variable domain (outside the CDR3, taken from reference TRBV18 and TRBJ1-4): NAGVMQNPRHLVRRRGQEARLRCSPMKGHSHVYWYRQLPEEGLKFMVYLQKENIIDESGMPKERFSAEFPKEGPSILRIQQVVRGDSAAYFCASSLGQNNEKLFFGSGTQLSVL.

A few counts support this clone. The chain carries TRBV28 and TRBJ2-3; 8 positions agree with TRBD2. The CDR3 runs to 16 residues. The trim removed 3 bases at V and 2 bases at J, leaving 7 bases unmatched. Germline V gene sequence: CDR1 MDHEN, CDR2 SYDVKM. As DNA, the CDR3 is TGTGCCAGCAGTTTTGTACAGCGGGAGAACACAGATACGCAGTATTTT. Its translation is CASSFVQRENTDTQYF.

The chain is built from TRBV25-1 and TRBJ2-1; D might be TRBD2 (6 bases). Germline values: CDR1 MGHDK, CDR2 SYGVNS. The CDR3 length is 15 residues. The V end lost 2 bases, the J end lost 1 base, and 9 bases lay between the germline ends. Written as DNA, the CDR3 is TGTGCCAGCAGTGAACCGGGAGCGTCCTACAATGAGCAGTTCTTC. This gives the protein CASSEPGASYNEQFF.

The J gene is TRBJ1-3, the V gene TRBV9; 9 bases fit TRBD1. V was pared by 0 bases and J by 9 bases, with 7 bases of the junction left unmatched. The CDR3 is made up of 15 amino acids. Germline V gene lookup returns CDR1 SGDLS and CDR2 YYNGEE. The CDR3 region has the DNA TGTGCCAGCAGCGTAGCAGGGACAGGGAAAGGCACCATATATTTT. Translating gives CASSVAGTGKGTIYF.

This chain connects TRBV4-1 to TRBJ2-1; 11 bases align to TRBD2. With 3 bases clipped from V and 7 bases from J, the junction kept 5 bases outside the gene matches. The CDR3 spans 15 residues. The V gene's germline CDR1 is MGHRA and CDR2 YSYEKL. In DNA, the CDR3 is TGCGCCAGCAGCCACCATCTAGCGGGAGGTAATGAGCAGTTCTTC. Encoded protein: CASSHHLAGGNEQFF.

The chain is built from TRBV19 and TRBJ2-1, with 9 bases that match TRBD1. Trimming at V came to 1 base and at J to 3 bases, leaving 1 base not matched to a gene. Germline values: CDR1 LNHDA, CDR2 SQIVND (reference sequence). The CDR3 sequence is 15 residues long. CDR3 in DNA: TGTGCCAGTAGTATAGGGGGACAGGGCTACAATGAGCAGTTCTTC. Protein: CASSIGGQGYNEQFF. Combining the CDR3 with reference TRBV19 and TRBJ2-1 gives the whole variable domain DGGITQSPKYLFRKEGQNVTLSCEQNLNHDAMYWYRQDPGQGLRLIYYSQIVNDFQKGDIAEGYSVSREKKESFPLTVTSAQKNPTAFYLCASSIGGQGYNEQFFGPGTRLTVL.

In its sample, this clone was seen once. The V gene is TRBV6-5, the J gene TRBJ1-5, with 7 bases fitting TRBD1. The germline gives CDR1 MNHEY, CDR2 SVGAGI. The J segment lost 2 bases and the V segment lost 4 bases, leaving 8 bases of the junction unmatched. The CDR3 has 16 residues. The CDR3 nucleotides are TGTGCCAGCAGTTCGACAGGGCTGGGTGGCAATCAGCCCCAGCATTTT. Protein sequence: CASSSTGLGGNQPQHF.